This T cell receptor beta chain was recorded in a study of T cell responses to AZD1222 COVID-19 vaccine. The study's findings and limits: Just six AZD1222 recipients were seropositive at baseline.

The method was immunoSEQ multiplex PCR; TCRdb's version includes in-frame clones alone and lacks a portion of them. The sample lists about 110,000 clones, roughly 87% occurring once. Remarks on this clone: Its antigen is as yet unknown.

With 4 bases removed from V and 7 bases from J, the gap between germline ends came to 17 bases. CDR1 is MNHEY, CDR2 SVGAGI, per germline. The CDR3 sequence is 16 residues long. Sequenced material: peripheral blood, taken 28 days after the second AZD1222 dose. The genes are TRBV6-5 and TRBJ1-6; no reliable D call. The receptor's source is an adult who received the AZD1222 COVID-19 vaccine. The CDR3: CASSWQKPPGNSPLHF. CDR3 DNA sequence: TGTGCCAGCAGTTGGCAGAAACCGCCCGGGAATTCACCCCTCCACTTT.